This is a list of T cell receptor beta chains from one sample in a study of beta chain features in type 1 diabetes. Here immunoSEQ multiplex PCR was the method, and the copy in TCRdb shows in-frame clones only, minus some. The sample includes a few hundred thousand clones, about 13% of them seen just once. The specimen was naive CD4+ T cells from blood. Every receptor here comes from a woman aged 18-35 years with type 1 diabetes. CDR3s include the opening cysteine and the closing phenylalanine or tryptophan. Each record gives: D gene, V gene, CDR3 length, clone size, J gene, CDR3 DNA, CDR3 protein. A D gene is named only where the DNA matches it firmly. A clone size is listed for some rows: how often the clone was seen (once, few, many), or a class if it is expanded.

>TRBD2|TRBV2|16|.|TRBJ2-3
TGTGCCAGCGGAAATTCGGGACTAGCGGGAGCAGATACGCAGTATTTT
CASGNSGLAGADTQYF
>.|TRBV5-1|15|.|TRBJ1-5
TGCGCCAGCAGCTCCCAGGGGCTAAGCAATCAGCCCCAGCATTTT
CASSSQGLSNQPQHF
>.|TRBV29-1|14|.|TRBJ2-1
TGCAGCGTTTTCAGGTACTTGACCAACAATGGGCAGTTCTTC
CSVFRYLTNNGQFF
>.|TRBV18|12|.|TRBJ1-1
TGTGCCAGCTCAGCAAACAGAGCAGAAGCTTTCTTT
CASSANRAEAFF
>TRBD2|TRBV4-1|19|few|TRBJ2-1
TGCGCCAGCAGCCAAGAAAGCGTATTAGGACTAGCGGACTACAATGAGCAGTTCTTC
CASSQESVLGLADYNEQFF
>.|TRBV28|11|.|TRBJ2-1
TGTGCCAGCAGTTCCCCGTATGAGCAGTTCTTC
CASSSPYEQFF
>TRBD1|TRBV2|13|few|TRBJ2-5
TGTGCCGGAAGGACAGGTTGGGTAGAGACCCAGTACTTC
CAGRTGWVETQYF
>.|TRBV7-2|17|few|TRBJ1-1
TGTGCCAGCAGCTTACGCCGTGCCAGTACCATGAACACTGAAGCTTTCTTT
CASSLRRASTMNTEAFF
>TRBD1|TRBV19|13|few|TRBJ2-3
TGTGCCAGTAGGGACAGGGCAACAGATACGCAGTATTTT
CASRDRATDTQYF
>.|TRBV29-1|12|.|TRBJ1-5
TGCAGCGTTGGACACCCAGATCAGCCCCAGCATTTT
CSVGHPDQPQHF
>.|TRBV28|15|few|TRBJ1-2
TGTGCCAGCAGTTTTAGGGGGGGCCCTAACTATGGCTACACCTTC
CASSFRGGPNYGYTF
>.|TRBV28|12|few|TRBJ2-7
TGTGCCAGCGCAACCCCGGAGTTCGAGCAGTACTTC
CASATPEFEQYF
>.|TRBV7-2|12|few|TRBJ2-7
TGTGCCAGCAGCTTAGTTTCGGAGGAGCAGTACTTC
CASSLVSEEQYF
>TRBD1|TRBV7-9|14|.|TRBJ1-4
TGTGCCAGCAGCGTCAGGGGGATCAGCGAAAAACTGTTTTTT
CASSVRGISEKLFF
>TRBD2|TRBV5-4|17|few|TRBJ2-5
TGTGCCAGCAGCTTGGGTCCTCCAGCGGGAGTTCAAGAGACCCAGTACTTC
CASSLGPPAGVQETQYF
>TRBD1|TRBV30|16|.|TRBJ1-1
TGTGCCTGGAGTGTACGGCTGGGACAGAAGAACACTGAAGCTTTCTTT
CAWSVRLGQKNTEAFF
>TRBD2|TRBV30|16|few|TRBJ2-2
TGTGCCTGGGGGGGCCCGGTTAGCGGGAGATCCGGGGAGCTGTTTTTT
CAWGGPVSGRSGELFF
>.|TRBV21-1|12|few|TRBJ1-5
TGTGCCAGCAAGGACAGAAATCAGCCCCAGCATTTT
CASKDRNQPQHF
>.|TRBV27|13|.|TRBJ2-1
TGTGCCAGCAGTCCGGGATCGGGTAATGAGCAGTTCTTC
CASSPGSGNEQFF
>TRBD1|TRBV4-3|13|.|TRBJ2-5
TGCGCCAGCAGCGCGAACAGGGGAGAGACCCAGTACTTC
CASSANRGETQYF
>.|TRBV11-2|16|few|TRBJ1-3
TGTGCCAGCAGCTCTTCGGACACCTACTCTGGAAACACCATATATTTT
CASSSSDTYSGNTIYF
>.|TRBV7-2|14|.|TRBJ1-1
TGTGCCAGCAGCTTAACAGGAACGAACACTGAAGCTTTCTTT
CASSLTGTNTEAFF
>.|TRBV7-2|16|.|TRBJ2-1
TGTGCCAGCAGCGACGAGGCTGGCCGCTCCTACAATGAGCAGTTCTTC
CASSDEAGRSYNEQFF
>.|TRBV28|19|.|TRBJ2-5
TGTGCCAGCAGTCCGTCGGGAAAAGACACCAGGTTGTACCAAGAGACCCAGTACTTC
CASSPSGKDTRLYQETQYF
>TRBD2|TRBV11-2|18|few|TRBJ2-5
TGTGCCAGCAGCTCTCCCGAAGGAGCGGGAGGGGTTGGAGAGACCCAGTACTTC
CASSSPEGAGGVGETQYF
>.|TRBV25-1|16|few|TRBJ2-6
TGTGCCAGCAGTGGCCTCCCGGGGTTGGGGGCCAACGTCCTGACTTTC
CASSGLPGLGANVLTF
>TRBD1|TRBV5-4|13|.|TRBJ2-1
TGTGCCAGCAGCTTGGGACAGGGGGATGAGCAGTTCTTC
CASSLGQGDEQFF
>TRBD2|TRBV28|13|.|TRBJ2-7
TGTGCCAGCAGGCTAGCGGGAGCGGATGAGCAGTACTTC
CASRLAGADEQYF
>TRBD2|TRBV11-3|15|few|TRBJ2-5
TGTGCCAGCAGCCCCATAGCGGGAGGTGCAGAGACCCAGTACTTC
CASSPIAGGAETQYF
>.|TRBV20-1|11|.|TRBJ1-2
TGCAGTGCTACCGACGGGGATGGCTACACCTTC
CSATDGDGYTF
>.|TRBV19|14|.|TRBJ2-1
TGTGCCACCTCGGGACTGCTATCCTACAATGAGCAGTTCTTC
CATSGLLSYNEQFF
>TRBD1|TRBV5-6|15|few|TRBJ2-1
TGTGCCAGCACGAATGGGGACAGGGGCTACAATGAGCAGTTCTTC
CASTNGDRGYNEQFF
>.|TRBV7-2|13|.|TRBJ2-4
TGTGCCAGCAGCTACGGACGGGGGAACATTCAGTACTTC
CASSYGRGNIQYF
>.|TRBV11-2|14|few|TRBJ2-1
TGTGCCAGCAGCTTAGTTCCAGCAGGGGATGAGCAGTTCTTC
CASSLVPAGDEQFF
>.|TRBV28|12|.|TRBJ2-1
TGTGCCAGCAGTCTACGGGGTATAGAGCAGTTCTTC
CASSLRGIEQFF
>TRBD2|TRBV9|13|.|TRBJ2-5
TGTGCCAGCAGCCGGACTAGCGTGGAGACCCAGTACTTC
CASSRTSVETQYF
>.|TRBV29-1|15|.|TRBJ2-4
TGCAGCGTTGAGCGTAGTGGGGGCGCCGGGAACATTCAGTACTTC
CSVERSGGAGNIQYF
>.|TRBV6-5|13|few|TRBJ1-5
TGTGCCAGCAGTTACTGGCCCCATCAGCCCCAGCATTTT
CASSYWPHQPQHF
>TRBD1|TRBV7-3|15|.|TRBJ2-5
TGTGCCAGCACCCAAACCGGGACAGGGGGAGAGACCCAGTACTTC
CASTQTGTGGETQYF
>TRBD2|TRBV5-4|15|.|TRBJ2-1
TGTGCCAGCAGCTTGCCGACTAGCGGGACAGATGAGCAGTTCTTC
CASSLPTSGTDEQFF
>.|TRBV6-6|16|.|TRBJ2-1
TGTGCCAGCAGTTACTCGGTTCCCAGGGGCAGGCATGAGCAGTTCTTC
CASSYSVPRGRHEQFF
>.|TRBV5-1|15|.|TRBJ2-1
TGCGCCAGCAGCTTAGGACAGTCTCGCCACAATGAGCAGTTCTTC
CASSLGQSRHNEQFF
>.|TRBV14|16|few|TRBJ1-1
TGTGCCAGCGGGGCCCGGGAGGGATCGCCGAACACTGAAGCTTTCTTT
CASGAREGSPNTEAFF
>.|TRBV6-5|14|few|TRBJ1-1
TGTGCCAGCAGTTACTCGAGGTCGTACACTGAAGCTTTCTTT
CASSYSRSYTEAFF
>TRBD2|TRBV11-2|17|few|TRBJ2-3
TGTGCCAGCAGCCCCAAGGCCCTAGCGGGCTCCACAGATACGCAGTATTTT
CASSPKALAGSTDTQYF
>.|TRBV4-1|17|few|TRBJ2-2
TGCGCCAGCAGCCAGGGGGGACTCAAAACAAACACCGGGGAGCTGTTTTTT
CASSQGGLKTNTGELFF
>TRBD2|TRBV19|14|few|TRBJ2-2
TGTGCCAGTAAACGCGGGAGACAAACCGGGGAGCTGTTTTTT
CASKRGRQTGELFF
>.|TRBV30|14|few|TRBJ2-7
TGTGCCTGGAGTGTTCATCCTAGCTCCCACGAGCAGTACTTC
CAWSVHPSSHEQYF